This paragraph covers one TCR beta chain sequence. CDR3 length: 14 amino acids. V was pared by 4 bases and J by 3 bases, with 13 bases between. Germline-derived CDR1 and CDR2 are SEHNR and FQNEAQ (reference sequence). Using immunoSEQ multiplex PCR, the repertoire was profiled, and TCRdb retains in-frame clones only, with some absent. The sample holds about 15,000 clones; 77% are singletons and the top ten take roughly 31%. The data were obtained in a study of sequential checkpoint blockade in melanoma. The treatment denotes: randomized to nivolumab then ipilimumab (arm A) or the reverse (arm B). The input for sequencing was CD8+ T cells sorted from blood (inferred from file names), taken from a patient given nivolumab and ipilimumab in sequence. The chain combines TRBV7-9 with TRBJ2-7; D uncertain. The clonotype comes from a human donor with melanoma. Written as DNA, the CDR3 is TGTGCCAGCAGCTCCCTAGGTCCGATCTACGAGCAGTACTTC. Its translation is CASSSLGPIYEQYF.